The source of this T cell receptor beta chain is a study of glioma-infiltrating T cells after dendritic cell vaccination. At the level of the study: Dendritic cells derived from monocytes and pulsed with autologous tumor lysate formed the vaccine. Points from the study as a whole: Higher pretreatment TIL content predicted longer progression-free time and survival. Complete blood and tumor specimen sets were limited to few patients.

Deletions cut 0 bases from V and 0 bases from J, with 12 bases between. CDR1 and CDR2 from the germline V gene are LGHNA and YNFKEQ. This CDR3 has 18 residues. Time point specified: after dendritic cell vaccination, including at tumor progression/relapse. As regards this clone: Antigen: not known.

Amplification used 60 V beta primers and 13 J beta primers. Sequencing was performed with immunoSEQ multiplex PCR; in TCRdb, only in-frame clones are kept and a portion is missing. The data hold almost 90,000 clones, with around 83% observed a single time. Sequenced material: blood, taken after dendritic cell vaccination. The V call is TRBV4-2, the J call TRBJ2-6; TRBD2 might be the D (6 bases). This receptor was identified in a human donor with glioblastoma. The CDR3 DNA reads as TGTGCCAGCAGCCAAGATGGGGGGTGGGGCTCTGGGGCCAACGTCCTGACTTTC. It encodes CASSQDGGWGSGANVLTF.